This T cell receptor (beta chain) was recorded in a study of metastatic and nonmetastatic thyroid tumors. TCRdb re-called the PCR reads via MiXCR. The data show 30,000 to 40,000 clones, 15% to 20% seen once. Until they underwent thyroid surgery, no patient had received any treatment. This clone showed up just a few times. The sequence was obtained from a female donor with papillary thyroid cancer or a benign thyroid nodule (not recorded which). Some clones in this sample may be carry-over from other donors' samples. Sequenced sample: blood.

The CDR3 DNA follows: TGTGCCAGCGGAACTAGCGGGAGCGGAAGTTACAATGAGCAGTTCTTC. This sequence encodes CASGTSGSGSYNEQFF. The V gene is TRBV6-1, the J gene TRBJ2-1; 11 nucleotides match TRBD2. Germline trimming cut 8 bases from V and 4 bases from J; bases unmatched to any gene: 10. CDR1 MNHNS and CDR2 SASEGT come from the germline V gene. There are 16 residues in the CDR3.